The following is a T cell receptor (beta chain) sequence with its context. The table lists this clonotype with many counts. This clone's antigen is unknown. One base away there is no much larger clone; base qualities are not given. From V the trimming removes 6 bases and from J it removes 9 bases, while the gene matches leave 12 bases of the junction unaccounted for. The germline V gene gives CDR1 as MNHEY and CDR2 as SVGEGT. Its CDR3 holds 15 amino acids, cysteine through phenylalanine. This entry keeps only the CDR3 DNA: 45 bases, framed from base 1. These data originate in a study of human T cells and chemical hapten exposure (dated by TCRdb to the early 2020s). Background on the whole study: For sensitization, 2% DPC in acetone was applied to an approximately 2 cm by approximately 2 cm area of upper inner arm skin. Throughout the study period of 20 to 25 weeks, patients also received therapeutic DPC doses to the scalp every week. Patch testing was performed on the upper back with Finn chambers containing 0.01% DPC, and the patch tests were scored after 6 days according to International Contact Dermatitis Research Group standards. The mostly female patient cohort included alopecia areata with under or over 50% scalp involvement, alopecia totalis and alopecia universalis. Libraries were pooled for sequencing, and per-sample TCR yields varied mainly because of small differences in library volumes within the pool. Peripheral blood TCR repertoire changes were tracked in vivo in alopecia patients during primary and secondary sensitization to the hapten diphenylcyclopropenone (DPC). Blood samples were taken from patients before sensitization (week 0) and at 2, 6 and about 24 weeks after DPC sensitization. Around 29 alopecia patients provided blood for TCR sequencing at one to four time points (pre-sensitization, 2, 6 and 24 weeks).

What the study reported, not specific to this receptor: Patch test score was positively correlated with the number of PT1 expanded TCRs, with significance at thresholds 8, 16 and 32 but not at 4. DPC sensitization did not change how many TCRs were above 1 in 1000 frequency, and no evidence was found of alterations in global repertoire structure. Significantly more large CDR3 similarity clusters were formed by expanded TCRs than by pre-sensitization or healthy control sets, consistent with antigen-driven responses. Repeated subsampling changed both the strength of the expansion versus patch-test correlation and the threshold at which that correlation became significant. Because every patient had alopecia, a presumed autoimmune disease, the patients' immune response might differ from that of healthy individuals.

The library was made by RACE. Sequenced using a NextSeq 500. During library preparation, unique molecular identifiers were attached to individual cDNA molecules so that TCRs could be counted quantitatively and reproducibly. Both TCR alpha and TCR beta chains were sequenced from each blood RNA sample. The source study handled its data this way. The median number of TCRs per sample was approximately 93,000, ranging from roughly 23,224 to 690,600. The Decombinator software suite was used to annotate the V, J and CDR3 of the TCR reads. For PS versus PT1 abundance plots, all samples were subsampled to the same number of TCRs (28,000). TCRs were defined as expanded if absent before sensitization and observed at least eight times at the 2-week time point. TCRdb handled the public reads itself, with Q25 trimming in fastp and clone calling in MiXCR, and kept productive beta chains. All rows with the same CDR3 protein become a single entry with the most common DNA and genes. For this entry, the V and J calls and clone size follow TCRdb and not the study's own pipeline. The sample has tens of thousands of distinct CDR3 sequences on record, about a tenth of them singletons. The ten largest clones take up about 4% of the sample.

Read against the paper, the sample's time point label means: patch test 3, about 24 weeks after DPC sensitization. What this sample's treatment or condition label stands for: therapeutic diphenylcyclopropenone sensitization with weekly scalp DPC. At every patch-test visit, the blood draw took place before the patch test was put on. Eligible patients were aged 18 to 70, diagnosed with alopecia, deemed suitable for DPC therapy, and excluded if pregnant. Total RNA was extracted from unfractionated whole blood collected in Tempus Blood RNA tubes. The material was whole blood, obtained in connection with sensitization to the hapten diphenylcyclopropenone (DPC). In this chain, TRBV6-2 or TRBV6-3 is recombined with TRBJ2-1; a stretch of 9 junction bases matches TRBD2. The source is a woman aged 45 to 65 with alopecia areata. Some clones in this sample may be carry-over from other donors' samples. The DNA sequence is TGTGCCAGCAGGCCTATAGCGGGAGTACCCAGTGAGCAGTTCTTC. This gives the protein CASRPIAGVPSEQFF.